The rows below give T cell receptor beta chains drawn from one sample of a study of T cells in Graves' hyperthyroidism and ophthalmopathy. MiXCR, applied by TCRdb to the multiplex PCR reads, yields one record per CDR3 protein. This sample has some 210,000 distinct CDR3 sequences, with roughly a sixth found just once. Input material: blood. The origin of the receptors is a man in his fifties with Graves' hyperthyroidism. The CDR3 runs from the conserved cysteine through the conserved F or W. D genes are given only for firm matches. Not all rows give a size; the values are once, few, many and, for expanded clones, a class.

j_call clone_size d_call v_call cdr3_aa cdr3_nt
TRBJ1-6 . . TRBV5-5 CASSKSSYNSPLHF TGTGCCAGCAGCAAGAGCTCCTATAATTCACCCCTCCACTTT
TRBJ2-1 few . TRBV15 CATSRGEYNEQFF TGTGCCACCAGCCGCGGAGAATACAATGAGCAGTTCTTC
TRBJ2-4 many . TRBV12-3/TRBV12-4 CASSLQGGNIQYF TGTGCCAGCAGTTTACAAGGGGGGAACATTCAGTACTTC
TRBJ2-5 many . TRBV7-7 CASSLGRTAETQYF TGTGCTAGCAGCTTAGGGCGTACGGCGGAGACCCAGTACTTC
TRBJ2-1 few TRBD2 TRBV5-1 CASSLKGLAGAARNEQFF TGCGCCAGCAGCTTGAAGGGACTAGCGGGAGCTGCTAGGAATGAGCAGTTCTTC
TRBJ2-7 many . TRBV28 CASSSSLREQYF TGTGCCAGCAGTTCCTCGCTCCGCGAGCAGTACTTC
TRBJ2-1 many TRBD1 TRBV7-9 CASSDGTGLSNEQFF TGTGCCAGCAGCGACGGGACAGGACTTTCCAATGAGCAGTTCTTC
TRBJ1-3 few . TRBV19 CASSMRGSNSGNTIYF TGTGCCAGTAGTATGCGGGGATCCAACTCTGGAAACACCATATATTTT
TRBJ2-1 many . TRBV5-1 CASNPLDSSYNEQFF TGCGCCAGCAACCCCCTAGACAGTTCTTACAATGAGCAGTTCTTC
TRBJ2-5 many TRBD1 TRBV28 CASSLGFHRGETQYF TGTGCCAGCAGTTTGGGCTTTCACAGGGGAGAGACCCAGTACTTC
TRBJ1-5 . . TRBV6-1 CASSESGDQPQHF TGTGCCAGCAGTGAAAGTGGCGATCAGCCCCAGCATTTT
TRBJ2-1 . TRBD2 TRBV28 CASSLWTSGRGEQFF TGTGCCAGCAGTTTATGGACTAGCGGGAGGGGCGAGCAGTTCTTC
TRBJ1-2 many TRBD1 TRBV6-1 CASSPGQGIGYTF TGTGCCAGCAGTCCGGGACAGGGGATCGGCTACACCTTC
TRBJ2-2 few . TRBV24-1 CATSEGIAQTGELFF TGTGCCACCAGTGAAGGCATTGCTCAAACCGGGGAGCTGTTTTTT
TRBJ2-7 . TRBD1 TRBV10-3 CAIRGQGAPYEQYF TGTGCCATCAGAGGACAGGGGGCCCCCTACGAGCAGTACTTC
TRBJ1-5 . . TRBV6-2/TRBV6-3 CASKLRQTRNQPQHF TGTGCCAGCAAACTTAGGCAGACAAGAAATCAGCCCCAGCATTTT
TRBJ1-1 . . TRBV14 CASSLRTVNTEAFF TGTGCCAGCAGCCTTAGGACGGTGAACACTGAAGCTTTCTTT
TRBJ2-3 . . TRBV18 CASSPTLEVTDTQYF TGTGCCAGCTCACCGACACTAGAGGTTACAGATACGCAGTATTTT
TRBJ2-5 many TRBD1 TRBV20-1 CSAETGGNQETQYF TGCAGTGCCGAGACAGGGGGCAACCAAGAGACCCAGTACTTC
TRBJ1-1 many . TRBV5-5 CASSLMQTNTEAFF TGTGCCAGCAGCTTGATGCAGACGAACACTGAAGCTTTCTTT
TRBJ1-2 few TRBD1 TRBV18 CASSPDRDGYTF TGTGCCAGCTCACCAGACAGGGACGGCTACACCTTC
TRBJ1-1 many TRBD1 TRBV11-3 CASSTRGTDGTEAFF TGTGCCAGCAGCACCAGGGGGACGGACGGAACTGAAGCTTTCTTT
TRBJ2-7 . . TRBV10-2 CASSEETGLYEQYF TGCGCCAGCAGTGAGGAGACAGGACTATACGAGCAGTACTTC
TRBJ2-2 many . TRBV5-1 CASSLGRHDTGELFF TGCGCCAGCAGCTTGGGCAGGCATGACACCGGGGAGCTGTTTTTT
TRBJ2-5 many TRBD2 TRBV12-3/TRBV12-4 CASSLGSGAQETQYF TGTGCCAGCAGTTTGGGTAGCGGGGCTCAAGAGACCCAGTACTTC
TRBJ2-1 few . TRBV28 CASSLFLVQDRIFYNEQFF TGTGCCAGCAGTTTATTTTTGGTGCAGGACCGAATTTTCTACAATGAGCAGTTCTTC
TRBJ2-4 many . TRBV2 CASFGAKNIQYF TGTGCCAGCTTTGGGGCCAAAAACATTCAGTACTTC
TRBJ2-7 few . TRBV11-3 CASGVGRSSYEQYF TGTGCCAGCGGGGTCGGGCGGAGCTCCTACGAGCAGTACTTC
TRBJ2-7 many . TRBV10-3 CAISESAAVSYEQYF TGTGCCATCAGTGAGTCGGCGGCCGTCTCCTACGAGCAGTACTTC
TRBJ2-4 many . TRBV6-2/TRBV6-3 CASSRPGLAKNIQYF TGTGCCAGCAGTCGCCCGGGACTAGCCAAAAACATTCAGTACTTC
TRBJ2-6 . . TRBV12-3/TRBV12-4 CASSLYAGVNVLTF TGTGCCAGCAGTTTGTATGCTGGGGTCAACGTCCTGACTTTC
TRBJ2-7 many . TRBV7-2 CASSLAVQGEQYF TGTGCCAGCAGCTTAGCGGTACAAGGGGAGCAGTACTTC
TRBJ2-6 few . TRBV5-1 CASSPDTSGANVLTF TGCGCCAGCAGCCCGGACACCTCTGGGGCCAACGTCCTGACTTTC
TRBJ2-7 few TRBD1 TRBV6-2/TRBV6-3 CASRDRRNEQYF TGTGCCAGCCGGGACAGGAGGAACGAGCAGTACTTC
TRBJ2-3 many TRBD2 TRBV27 CASSLFSVRAGVPSSTDTQYF TGTGCCAGCAGTTTATTTAGTGTGAGAGCGGGAGTGCCCTCTAGCACAGATACGCAGTATTTT